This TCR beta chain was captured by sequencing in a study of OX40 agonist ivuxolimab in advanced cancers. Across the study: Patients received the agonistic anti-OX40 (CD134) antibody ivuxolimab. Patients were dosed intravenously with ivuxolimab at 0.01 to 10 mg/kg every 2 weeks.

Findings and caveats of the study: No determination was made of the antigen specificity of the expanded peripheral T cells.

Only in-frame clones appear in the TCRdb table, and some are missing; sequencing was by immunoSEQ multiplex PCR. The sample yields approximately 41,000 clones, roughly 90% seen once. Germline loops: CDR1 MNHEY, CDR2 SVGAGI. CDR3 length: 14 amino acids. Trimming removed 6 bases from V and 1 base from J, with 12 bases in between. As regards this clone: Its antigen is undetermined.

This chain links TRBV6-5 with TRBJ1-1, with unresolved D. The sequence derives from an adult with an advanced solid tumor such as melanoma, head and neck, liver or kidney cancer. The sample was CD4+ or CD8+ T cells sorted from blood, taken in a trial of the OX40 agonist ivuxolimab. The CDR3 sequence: CASSRGLPNTEAFF. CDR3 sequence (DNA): TGTGCCAGCAGCCGCGGACTCCCGAACACTGAAGCTTTCTTT.